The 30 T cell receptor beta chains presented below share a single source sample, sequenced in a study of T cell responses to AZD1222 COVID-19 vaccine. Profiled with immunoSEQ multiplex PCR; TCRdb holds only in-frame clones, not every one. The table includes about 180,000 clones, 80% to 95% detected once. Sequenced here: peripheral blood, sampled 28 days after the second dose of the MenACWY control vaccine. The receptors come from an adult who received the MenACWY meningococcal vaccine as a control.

Here the CDR3 reads CASSPSTSGGLRPYTQYF. The CDR3 nucleotides are TGTGCCAGCAGCCCATCTACTAGCGGGGGTCTCAGACCGTATACGCAGTATTTT. The chain employs TRBV9 and TRBJ2-3; 11 bases align to TRBD2. Germline values: CDR1 SGDLS, CDR2 YYNGEE. V was pared by 4 bases and J by 7 bases, with 17 bases of the junction left unmatched. The CDR3 contains 18 residues.

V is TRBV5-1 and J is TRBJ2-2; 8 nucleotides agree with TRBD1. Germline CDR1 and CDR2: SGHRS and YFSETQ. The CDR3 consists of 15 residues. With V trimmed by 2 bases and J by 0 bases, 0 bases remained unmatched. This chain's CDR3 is CASSLQGANTGELFF. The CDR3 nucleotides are TGCGCCAGCAGCTTACAGGGGGCGAACACCGGGGAGCTGTTTTTT.

The CDR3 DNA sequence: TGTGCCAGCAGTCCAGACAGGGCTTTAACCTACGAGCAGTACTTC. As protein: CASSPDRALTYEQYF. The chain carries TRBV2 and TRBJ2-7; 7 positions agree with TRBD1. J gave up 2 bases and V 5 bases, and 9 bases lay outside the gene matches. Germline V gene lookup returns CDR1 SNHLY and CDR2 FYNNEI. There are 15 residues in the CDR3.

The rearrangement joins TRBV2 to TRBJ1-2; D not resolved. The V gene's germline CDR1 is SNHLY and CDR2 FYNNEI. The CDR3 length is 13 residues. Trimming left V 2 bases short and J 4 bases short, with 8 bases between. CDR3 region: CASSERGPYGYTF. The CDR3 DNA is TGTGCCAGCAGTGAAAGAGGACCCTATGGCTACACCTTC.

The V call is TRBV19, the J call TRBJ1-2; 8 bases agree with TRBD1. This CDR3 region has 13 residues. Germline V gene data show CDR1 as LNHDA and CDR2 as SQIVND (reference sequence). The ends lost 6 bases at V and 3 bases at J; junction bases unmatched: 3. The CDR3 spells CASRKQGDYGYTF. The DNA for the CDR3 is TGTGCCAGTAGGAAACAGGGGGACTATGGCTACACCTTC.

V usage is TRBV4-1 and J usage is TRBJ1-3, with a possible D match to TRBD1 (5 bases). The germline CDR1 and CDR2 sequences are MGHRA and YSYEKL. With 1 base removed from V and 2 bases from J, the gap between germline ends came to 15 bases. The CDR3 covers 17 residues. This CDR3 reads CASSQGGAGTAGNTIYF. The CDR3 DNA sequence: TGCGCCAGCAGCCAAGGAGGGGCCGGGACTGCTGGAAACACCATATATTTT.

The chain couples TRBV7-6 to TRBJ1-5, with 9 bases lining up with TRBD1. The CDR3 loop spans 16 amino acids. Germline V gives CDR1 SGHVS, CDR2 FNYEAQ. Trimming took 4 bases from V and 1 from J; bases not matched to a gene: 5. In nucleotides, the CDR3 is TGTGCCAGCAGCTCGGGACAGGGAGGAAGCAATCAGCCCCAGCATTTT. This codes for CASSSGQGGSNQPQHF.

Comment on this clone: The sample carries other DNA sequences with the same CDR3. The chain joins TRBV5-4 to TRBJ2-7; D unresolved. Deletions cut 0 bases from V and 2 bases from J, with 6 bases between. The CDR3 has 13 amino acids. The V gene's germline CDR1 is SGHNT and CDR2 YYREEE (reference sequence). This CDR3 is CASSLDGTYEQYF. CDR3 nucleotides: TGTGCCAGCAGCTTGGACGGTACCTACGAGCAGTACTTC.

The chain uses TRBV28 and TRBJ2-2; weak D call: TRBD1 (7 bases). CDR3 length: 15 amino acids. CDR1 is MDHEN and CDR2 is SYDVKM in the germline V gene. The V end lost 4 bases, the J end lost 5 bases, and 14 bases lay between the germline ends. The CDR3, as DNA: TGTGCCAGCAGTTCGGAGGGGGCTGGAACCGGGGAGCTGTTTTTT. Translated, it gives CASSSEGAGTGELFF.

The DNA for the CDR3 is TGTGCCAGCAGCTCCGGGACTAGCACCGGGGAGCTGTTTTTT. As protein: CASSSGTSTGELFF. The chain is built from TRBV7-3 and TRBJ2-2, with TRBD2 matching 8 bases. The CDR3 runs to 14 residues. CDR1 is SGHTA, CDR2 FQGTGA, per germline. V lost 4 bases to trimming and J lost 4 bases; unmatched junction nucleotides: 2.

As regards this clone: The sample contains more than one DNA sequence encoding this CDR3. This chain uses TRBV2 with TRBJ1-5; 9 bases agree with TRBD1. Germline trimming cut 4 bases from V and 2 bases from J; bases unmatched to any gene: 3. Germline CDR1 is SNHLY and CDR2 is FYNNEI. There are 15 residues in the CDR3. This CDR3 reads CASSVQGAGNQPQHF. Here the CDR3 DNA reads TGTGCCAGCAGTGTACAGGGGGCTGGCAATCAGCCCCAGCATTTT.

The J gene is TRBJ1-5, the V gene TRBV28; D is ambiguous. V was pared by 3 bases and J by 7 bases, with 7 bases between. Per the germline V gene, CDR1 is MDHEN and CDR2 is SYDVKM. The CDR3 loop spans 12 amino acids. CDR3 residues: CASSFSVQPQHF. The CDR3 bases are TGTGCCAGCAGTTTTTCGGTCCAGCCCCAGCATTTT.

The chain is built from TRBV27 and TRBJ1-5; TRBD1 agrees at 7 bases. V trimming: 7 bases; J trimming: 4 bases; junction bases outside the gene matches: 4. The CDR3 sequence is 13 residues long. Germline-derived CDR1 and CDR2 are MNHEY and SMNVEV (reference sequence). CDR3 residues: CASKGAGNQPQHF. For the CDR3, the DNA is TGTGCCAGCAAGGGGGCAGGGAATCAGCCCCAGCATTTT.

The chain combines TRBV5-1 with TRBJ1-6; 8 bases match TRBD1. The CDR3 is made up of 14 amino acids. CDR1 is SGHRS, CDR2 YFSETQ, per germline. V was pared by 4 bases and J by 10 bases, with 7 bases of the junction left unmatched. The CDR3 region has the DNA TGCGCCAGCAGCGCCGGACAGGGCAGATCACCCCTCCACTTT. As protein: CASSAGQGRSPLHF. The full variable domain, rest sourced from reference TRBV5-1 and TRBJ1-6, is KAGVTQTPRYLIKTRGQQVTLSCSPISGHRSVSWYQQTPGQGLQFLFEYFSETQRNKGNFPGRFSGRQFSNSRSEMNVSTLELGDSALYLCASSAGQGRSPLHFGNGTRLTVT.

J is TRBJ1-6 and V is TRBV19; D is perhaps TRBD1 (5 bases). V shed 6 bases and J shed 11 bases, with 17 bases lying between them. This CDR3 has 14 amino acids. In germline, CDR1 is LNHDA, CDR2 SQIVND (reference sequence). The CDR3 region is CASRAPGTITPLHF. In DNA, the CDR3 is TGTGCCAGTAGAGCGCCAGGGACTATAACACCCCTCCACTTT.

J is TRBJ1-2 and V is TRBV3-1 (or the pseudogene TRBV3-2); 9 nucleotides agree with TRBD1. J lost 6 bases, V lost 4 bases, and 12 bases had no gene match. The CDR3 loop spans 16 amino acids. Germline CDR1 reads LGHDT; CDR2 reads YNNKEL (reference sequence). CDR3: CASSRMGDTGGDGYTF. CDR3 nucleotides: TGTGCCAGCAGCCGGATGGGGGATACAGGGGGCGATGGCTACACCTTC.

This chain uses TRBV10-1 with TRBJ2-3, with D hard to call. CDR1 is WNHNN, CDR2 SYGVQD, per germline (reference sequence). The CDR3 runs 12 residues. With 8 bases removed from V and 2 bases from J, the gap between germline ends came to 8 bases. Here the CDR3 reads CASGENTDTQYF. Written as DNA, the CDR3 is TGCGCCAGCGGCGAAAACACAGATACGCAGTATTTT.

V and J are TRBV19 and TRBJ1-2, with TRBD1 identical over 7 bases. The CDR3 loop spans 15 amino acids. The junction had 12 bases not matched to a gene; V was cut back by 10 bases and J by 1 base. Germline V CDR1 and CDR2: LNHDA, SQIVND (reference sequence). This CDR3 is CATRPGQVLNYGYTF. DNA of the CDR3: TGTGCCACCCGACCAGGACAGGTGCTTAACTATGGCTACACCTTC.

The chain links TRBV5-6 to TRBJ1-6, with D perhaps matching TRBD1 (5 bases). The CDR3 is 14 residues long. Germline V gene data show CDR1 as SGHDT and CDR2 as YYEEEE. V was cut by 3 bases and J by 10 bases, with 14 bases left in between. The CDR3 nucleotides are TGTGCCAGCAGCTCGAGGGAGAAGGGGTCACCCCTCCACTTT. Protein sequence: CASSSREKGSPLHF.

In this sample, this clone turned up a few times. The CDR3 DNA is TGTGCCAGCAGCCCGACTAGCGGGAATGAGCAGTTCTTC. Protein: CASSPTSGNEQFF. The chain recombines TRBV3-1 (or the pseudogene TRBV3-2) with TRBJ2-1; 10 bases agree with TRBD2. The CDR3 covers 13 residues. After removal of 4 bases from V and 7 bases from J, the junction contained 1 base not matched to a gene. Germline-derived CDR1 and CDR2 are LGHDT and YNNKEL (reference sequence).

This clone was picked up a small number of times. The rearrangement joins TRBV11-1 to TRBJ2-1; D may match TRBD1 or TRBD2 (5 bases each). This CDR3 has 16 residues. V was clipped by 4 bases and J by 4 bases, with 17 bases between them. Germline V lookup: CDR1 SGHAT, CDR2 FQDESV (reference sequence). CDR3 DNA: TGTGCCAGCAGCTCGGGACCCCGGAGGCCTTACAATGAGCAGTTCTTC. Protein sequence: CASSSGPRRPYNEQFF.

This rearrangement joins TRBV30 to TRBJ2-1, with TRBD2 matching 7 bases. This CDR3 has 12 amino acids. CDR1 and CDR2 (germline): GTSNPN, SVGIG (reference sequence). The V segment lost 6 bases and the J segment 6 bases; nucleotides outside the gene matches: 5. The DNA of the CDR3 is TGTGCCTGCGGACTAGTCCTCAATGAGCAGTTCTTC. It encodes CACGLVLNEQFF.

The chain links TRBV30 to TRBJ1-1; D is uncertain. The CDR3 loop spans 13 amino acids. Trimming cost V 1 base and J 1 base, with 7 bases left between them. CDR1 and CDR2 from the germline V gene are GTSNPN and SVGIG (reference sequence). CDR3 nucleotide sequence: TGTGCCTGGAGTGCGTGGGAGAACACTGAAGCTTTCTTT. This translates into CAWSAWENTEAFF.

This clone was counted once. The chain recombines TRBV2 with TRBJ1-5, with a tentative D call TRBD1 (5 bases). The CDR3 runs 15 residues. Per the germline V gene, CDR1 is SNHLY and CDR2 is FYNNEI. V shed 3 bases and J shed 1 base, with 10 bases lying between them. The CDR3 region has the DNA TGTGCCAGCAGTGACAGGGAATGGAGCAATCAGCCCCAGCATTTT. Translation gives CASSDREWSNQPQHF.

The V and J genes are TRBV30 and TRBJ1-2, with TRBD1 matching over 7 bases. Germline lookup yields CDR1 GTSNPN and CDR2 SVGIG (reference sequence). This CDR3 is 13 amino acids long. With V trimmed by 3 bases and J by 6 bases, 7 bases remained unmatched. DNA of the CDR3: TGTGCCTGGAGGGGGGACAGCCCCAATGGCTACACCTTC. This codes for CAWRGDSPNGYTF.

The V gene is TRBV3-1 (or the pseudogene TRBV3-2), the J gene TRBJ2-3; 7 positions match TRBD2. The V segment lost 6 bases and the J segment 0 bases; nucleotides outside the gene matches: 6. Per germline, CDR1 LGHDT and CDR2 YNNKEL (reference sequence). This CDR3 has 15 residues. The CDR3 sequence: CASRKRGSSTDTQYF. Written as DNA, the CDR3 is TGTGCCAGCAGAAAGCGGGGTTCTAGCACAGATACGCAGTATTTT.

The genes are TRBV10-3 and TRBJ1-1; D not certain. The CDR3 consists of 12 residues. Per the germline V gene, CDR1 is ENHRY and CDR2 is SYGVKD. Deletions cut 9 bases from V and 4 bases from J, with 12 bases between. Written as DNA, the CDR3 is TGTGCCATTTCGGGTTTAGGCACTGAAGCTTTCTTT. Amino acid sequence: CAISGLGTEAFF.

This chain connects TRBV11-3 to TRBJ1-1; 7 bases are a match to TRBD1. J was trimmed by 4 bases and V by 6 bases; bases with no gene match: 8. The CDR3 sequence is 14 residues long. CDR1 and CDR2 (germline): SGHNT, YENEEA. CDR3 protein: CASSLGQDGTEAFF. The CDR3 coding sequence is TGTGCCAGCAGTCTTGGACAGGACGGCACTGAAGCTTTCTTT.

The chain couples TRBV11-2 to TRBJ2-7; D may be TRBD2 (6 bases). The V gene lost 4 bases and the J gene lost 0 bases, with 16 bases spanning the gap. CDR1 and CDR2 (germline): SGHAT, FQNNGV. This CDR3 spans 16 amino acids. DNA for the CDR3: TGTGCCAGCAGCTCCCGCGGGACTGGGCTCTCCTACGAGCAGTACTTC. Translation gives CASSSRGTGLSYEQYF.

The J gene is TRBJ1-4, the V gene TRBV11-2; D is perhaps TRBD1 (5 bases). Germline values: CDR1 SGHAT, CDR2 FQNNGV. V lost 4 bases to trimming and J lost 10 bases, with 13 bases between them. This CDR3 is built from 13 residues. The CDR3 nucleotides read TGTGCCAGCAGCTCCATGGGACGAGGAAAACTGTTTTTT. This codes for CASSSMGRGKLFF.